This TCR beta chain was captured in a study of persistence of HIV-infected CD4 T cells. Study-wide background: Suppressive ART had lasted a median of roughly eight years. Whole-study results and caveats: Degenerate expanded CDR3beta sequences were enriched among CMV- and Gag-responding cells. TCRbeta richness was lower in CMV- and Gag-responding cells than in anti-CD3/anti-CD28-responding cells.

The immunoSEQ assay was version 4, run in survey mode. Profiled with immunoSEQ multiplex PCR; TCRdb holds only in-frame clones, not every one. This sample has fewer than 35,000 clones, with roughly three quarters found just once. This clone was seen a handful of times. Its matching antigen is unknown. Overlapping HIV-1 Gag 15-mer peptides at 0.95 to 1 ug per peptide per mL were used. Responding CD4+ T cells were sorted by upregulation of both CD40 ligand and CD69. Trimming cost V 0 bases and J 9 bases, with 21 bases left between them. The germline gives CDR1 KGHSH, CDR2 LQKENI. The CDR3 length is 17 residues.

The chain combines TRBV18 with TRBJ1-3; D not resolved. Sample: CD4+ T cells sorted from PBMCs after approximately 19-hour stimulation, taken from a patient who received antiretroviral therapy. The TCR comes from an adult man with HIV who was CMV-seropositive. CDR3 nucleotides: TGTGCCAGCTCACCACCCCGCGCGGCCTATACGGAGGGCACCATATATTTT. It specifies CASSPPRAAYTEGTIYF.